This TCR beta chain comes out of a study of control samples from healthy donors and cancer patients. Libraries were prepared by immunoSEQ multiplex PCR; TCRdb keeps only in-frame clonotypes and omits some of them. This sample's clone table lists about 190,000 clones. The clonotype comes from a woman aged 25-40 years in good health. Sequencing input: blood.

In DNA, the CDR3 is TGTGCCAGCAGCCTGGGCGGAGGGCTCTCTGGAAACACCATATATTTT. It translates to CASSLGGGLSGNTIYF. The chain recombines TRBV7-6 with TRBJ1-3; D is unresolved. The V end lost 5 bases, the J end lost 0 bases, and 14 bases lay between the germline ends. CDR1 and CDR2 from the germline V gene are SGHVS and FNYEAQ. The CDR3 extends over 16 amino acids.